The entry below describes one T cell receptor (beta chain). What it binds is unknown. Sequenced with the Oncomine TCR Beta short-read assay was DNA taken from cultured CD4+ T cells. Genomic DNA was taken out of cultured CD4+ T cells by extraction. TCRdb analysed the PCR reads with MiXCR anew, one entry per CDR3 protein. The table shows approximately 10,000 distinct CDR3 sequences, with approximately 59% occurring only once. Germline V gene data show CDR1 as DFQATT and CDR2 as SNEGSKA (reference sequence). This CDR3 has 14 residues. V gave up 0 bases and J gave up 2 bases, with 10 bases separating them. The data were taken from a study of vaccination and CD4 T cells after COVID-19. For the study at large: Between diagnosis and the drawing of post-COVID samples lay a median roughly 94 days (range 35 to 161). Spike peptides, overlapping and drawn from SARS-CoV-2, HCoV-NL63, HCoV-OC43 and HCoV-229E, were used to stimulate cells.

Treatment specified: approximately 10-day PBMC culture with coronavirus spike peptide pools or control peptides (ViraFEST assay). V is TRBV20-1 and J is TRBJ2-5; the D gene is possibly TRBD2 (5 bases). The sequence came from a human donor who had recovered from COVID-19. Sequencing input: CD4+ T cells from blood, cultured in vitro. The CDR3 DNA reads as TGCAGTGCTAGAGAAGCGGCGAGACAAGAGACCCAGTACTTC. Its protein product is CSAREAARQETQYF.